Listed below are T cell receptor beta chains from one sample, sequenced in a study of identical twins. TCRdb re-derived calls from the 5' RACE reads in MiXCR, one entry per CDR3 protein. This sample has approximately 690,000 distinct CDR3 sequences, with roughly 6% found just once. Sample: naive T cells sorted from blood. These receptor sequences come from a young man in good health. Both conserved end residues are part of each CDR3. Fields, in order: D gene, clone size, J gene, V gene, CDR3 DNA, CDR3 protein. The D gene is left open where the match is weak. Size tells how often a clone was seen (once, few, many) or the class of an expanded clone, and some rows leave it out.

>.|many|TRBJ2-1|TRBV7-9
TGTGCCAGCAGCCTGGGAGGTGGGGAGTACAATGAGCAGTTCTTC
CASSLGGGEYNEQFF
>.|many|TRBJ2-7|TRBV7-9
TGTGCCAGCAGCTTGACCCCGTCTGAATACGAGCAGTACTTC
CASSLTPSEYEQYF
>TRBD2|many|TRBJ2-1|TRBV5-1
TGCGCCAGCAGCTTGGAGGGTAGCGGGAGCGCGAATGAGCAGTTCTTC
CASSLEGSGSANEQFF
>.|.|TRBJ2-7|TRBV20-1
TGCAGTGCTAGAGTGGTTGCTCCGCAGATTCCGTACGAGCAGTACTTC
CSARVVAPQIPYEQYF
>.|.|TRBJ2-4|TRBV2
TGTGCCAGCAGAGTTGACAGAGCCAAAAACATTCAGTACTTC
CASRVDRAKNIQYF
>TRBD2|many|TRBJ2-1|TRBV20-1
TGCAGTGCCGTTCCCCCCGGGACTAGCGGGAGGGCCCTCTACAATGAGCAGTTCTTC
CSAVPPGTSGRALYNEQFF
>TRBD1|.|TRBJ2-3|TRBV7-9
TGTGCCAGCAGCCTCAATACAGGGGGTGTAACAGATACGCAGTATTTT
CASSLNTGGVTDTQYF
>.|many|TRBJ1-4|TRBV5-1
TGCGCCAGCAGCTTGAGGGCGGTTAATGAAAAACTGTTTTTT
CASSLRAVNEKLFF
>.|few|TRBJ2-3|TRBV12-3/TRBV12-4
TGTGCCAGCTTGGCGACAGCCCGCACAGATACGCAGTATTTT
CASLATARTDTQYF
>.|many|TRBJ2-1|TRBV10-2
TGCGCCAGCAGTGAGCCCCGGGGGCTAGCGCTGTACAATGAGCAGTTCTTC
CASSEPRGLALYNEQFF
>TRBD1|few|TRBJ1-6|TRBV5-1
TGCGCCAGCAGCCAGACCCTGGGACAGGCCGTGGGGCCCCTCCACTTT
CASSQTLGQAVGPLHF
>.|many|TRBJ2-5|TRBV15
TGTGCCACGGCATCTCCCGAGGGAACAAGAGAGACCCAGTACTTC
CATASPEGTRETQYF
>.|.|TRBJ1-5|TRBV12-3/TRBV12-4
TGTGCCAGCAGAGAAAGGGCACAGCCCCAGCATTTT
CASRERAQPQHF
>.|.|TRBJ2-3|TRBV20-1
TGCAGTGCTAGGTTGGTGGGAGATACGCAGTATTTT
CSARLVGDTQYF
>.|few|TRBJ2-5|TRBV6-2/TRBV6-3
TGTGCCAGCAGTTATACCGTGGAGACCCAGTACTTC
CASSYTVETQYF
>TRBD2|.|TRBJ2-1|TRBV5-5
TGTGCCAGCAGCTTGGCTTTTGACCGGGGGGTCTTC
CASSLAFDRGVF
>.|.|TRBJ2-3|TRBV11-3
TGTGCCAGCAGTCCGGCGGGGGCAAGTCCGGCAGATACGCAGTATTTT
CASSPAGASPADTQYF
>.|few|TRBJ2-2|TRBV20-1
TGCAGTGCTAGATACTCGATGAACACCGGGGAGCTGTTTTTT
CSARYSMNTGELFF
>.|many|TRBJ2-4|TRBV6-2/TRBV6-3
TGTGCCAGCAGTCCTGATTTAGCCAAAAACATTCAGTACTTC
CASSPDLAKNIQYF
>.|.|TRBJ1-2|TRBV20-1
TGCAGTGCTAGAGACGGGACACCCTATGGCTACACCTTC
CSARDGTPYGYTF
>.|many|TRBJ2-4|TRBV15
TGTGCCACCAGCAGAGATCAGGCCAAAAACATTCAGTACTTC
CATSRDQAKNIQYF
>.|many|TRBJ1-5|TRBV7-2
TGTGCCAGCAGCTTAGAGGACAGCAACAATCAGCCCCAGCATTTT
CASSLEDSNNQPQHF
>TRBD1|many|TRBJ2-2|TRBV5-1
TGCGCCAGCAGCTCTGAACTGGACAGGGGGCGGAAAACCGGGGAGCTGTTTTTT
CASSSELDRGRKTGELFF